One T cell receptor (beta chain) is described in this entry. The antigen remains unidentified. These data originate in a study of cytomegalovirus exposure and HLA in healthy donors. General study findings and limits: Later work associated fewer than 20,000 TCR beta sequences with HLA alleles at 0.05 false discovery rate.

Among the donors, all were healthy bone marrow donors. This CDR3 is built from 14 residues. V dropped 5 bases and J dropped 6; count of bases not matched to a gene: 8. Per germline, CDR1 MDHEN and CDR2 SYDVKM. PCR was performed using 60 Vbeta and 13 Jbeta primers. Study processing details: Later reanalysis found 75 million to 100 million unique TCR beta chains, roughly 10 million of them shared. Clones were read by immunoSEQ multiplex PCR, and TCRdb kept only the in-frame ones, dropping some. The D gene and trimming were derived from the DNA, and the V and J assignments and clone size from that table. The data contain tens of thousands of clones, around 70% of them singletons.

This receptor was identified in a woman aged 60-70 years in good health and CMV-seropositive. The chain combines TRBV28 with TRBJ2-7; TRBD1 matches 9 bases. Sequencing was carried out using PBMCs. The CDR3 region is CASSRTGTGREQYF. The CDR3 DNA is TGTGCCAGCAGTCGGACCGGGACAGGGCGCGAGCAGTACTTC.